Listed below are T cell receptor beta chains from one sample, sequenced in a study of shared clonotypes between healthy human individuals. TCRdb's copy holds only in-frame clones and misses some; the assay was immunoSEQ multiplex PCR. The sample contains approximately 98,000 clones, approximately 70% of which appear only once. The sample taken for sequencing was memory CD8+ T cells sorted from blood. The receptors were sampled from a woman aged 25-40 years in good health. Each CDR3 is given with its conserved first and last residue. The order of the fields is V gene, J gene, clone size, D gene, CDR3 DNA, CDR3 protein. D genes are given only for firm matches. For some rows the clone size is stated as once, few or many, or as a class when expanded; others skip it.

TRBV30,TRBJ1-4,.,.,TGTGCCTGGAGTGTACTGTCGGGTGAAAAACTGTTTTTT,CAWSVLSGEKLFF
TRBV19,TRBJ1-2,.,.,TGTGCCAGTAGTGTAGACTTTATTAACTATGGCTACACCTTC,CASSVDFINYGYTF
TRBV5-5,TRBJ2-7,.,TRBD1,TGTGCCAGCAGCCTCGGGACAGGGAATCGCAACGCATACGAGCAGTACTTC,CASSLGTGNRNAYEQYF
TRBV28,TRBJ2-6,many,TRBD1,TGTGCCAGTACAGGGGGCTCAAGCTCTGGGGCCAACGTCCTGACTTTC,CASTGGSSSGANVLTF
TRBV27,TRBJ2-7,once,TRBD1,TGTGCCAGCAAGATATGGTCGGGACAGGGCTACGAGCAGTACTTC,CASKIWSGQGYEQYF
TRBV29-1,TRBJ2-1,.,TRBD2,TGCAGCGTTCTAGGGAGGGCCTCTTTCGATGAGCAGTTCTTC,CSVLGRASFDEQFF
TRBV25-1,TRBJ2-4,.,.,TGTGCCAGCAGTGACCAAGCAGACCTAGCCAAAAACATTCAGTACTTC,CASSDQADLAKNIQYF
TRBV10-3,TRBJ1-4,.,.,TGTGCCATCAGTGTCGAGGGGTTTAATGAAAAACTGTTTTTT,CAISVEGFNEKLFF
TRBV19,TRBJ2-5,.,.,TGTGCCAGTAGTATAAGGCGCAGCGGCAGAAGGGAGACCCAGTACTTC,CASSIRRSGRRETQYF
TRBV7-2,TRBJ2-2,once,.,TGTGCCAGCAGCCAAGTAGTTGGCTTTTCCGGGGAGCTGTTTTTT,CASSQVVGFSGELFF
TRBV5-1,TRBJ2-1,.,.,TGCGCCAGCAGCTTGGATGCTATCTCCTACAATGAGCAGTTCTTC,CASSLDAISYNEQFF
TRBV13,TRBJ2-7,many,.,TGTGCCAGCAGCTTAGCAGCGGGTAATTACGAGCAGTACTTC,CASSLAAGNYEQYF
TRBV11-2,TRBJ2-2,.,TRBD1,TGTGCCAGCAGCCCGGGCGGACAGGGGAACACCGGGGAGCTGTTTTTT,CASSPGGQGNTGELFF
TRBV27,TRBJ1-1,.,.,TGTGCCAGCAGTTCATCCTCGGAGACAGGTATGAACACTGAAGCTTTCTTT,CASSSSSETGMNTEAFF
TRBV6-5,TRBJ1-6,once,.,TGTGCCAGCAGTTACAGCGCAGGGGATAATTCACCCCTCCACTTT,CASSYSAGDNSPLHF
TRBV15,TRBJ2-3,many,TRBD2,TGTGCCACCAGCACTATACTAGCGGAAAGCACAGATACGCAGTATTTT,CATSTILAESTDTQYF
TRBV4-2,TRBJ2-6,few,TRBD1,TGTGCCAGCACTATCTTTGACAGGGTGACTGGGGCCAACGTCCTGACTTTC,CASTIFDRVTGANVLTF
TRBV6-5,TRBJ2-1,.,TRBD2,TGTGCCAGCAGTTCCCTAGCGGCTTACAATGAGCAGTTCTTC,CASSSLAAYNEQFF
TRBV10-3,TRBJ1-5,.,.,TGTGCCATCAGTGATTCCCCCGCGCGGAGCCGCAATCAGCCCCAGCATTTT,CAISDSPARSRNQPQHF
TRBV5-1,TRBJ2-1,.,TRBD2,TGCGCCAGCAGCTTGGCCCGCGGGAGGACCTACAATGAGCAGTTCTTC,CASSLARGRTYNEQFF
TRBV10-3,TRBJ1-3,.,.,TGTGCCATCAGTCCGCGGGGACCGAGCTCTGGAAACACCATATATTTT,CAISPRGPSSGNTIYF
TRBV19,TRBJ1-1,.,.,TGTGCCAGTAGCCCCTGGGGGGGGGACACTGAAGCTTTCTTT,CASSPWGGDTEAFF
TRBV5-1,TRBJ2-3,.,TRBD1,TGCGCCAGCAGCCCCGGAACAGGGGGCCAGGGGGGAGATACGCAGTATTTT,CASSPGTGGQGGDTQYF
TRBV19,TRBJ2-7,.,TRBD1,TGTGCCAGCCAGGGGGACTACGAGCAGTACTTC,CASQGDYEQYF
TRBV28,TRBJ2-4,.,.,TGTGCCAGCAGTCCTAACCGAAACATTCAGTACTTC,CASSPNRNIQYF
TRBV6-6,TRBJ2-1,many,.,TGTGCCAGCACACATGGGGAAGCGAGTAATGAGCAGTTCTTC,CASTHGEASNEQFF
TRBV25-1,TRBJ2-1,few,.,TGTGCCAGCAGTGCCCTCGGGAGCGGTAAGACCTACAATGAGCAGTTCTTC,CASSALGSGKTYNEQFF
TRBV15,TRBJ1-3,few,TRBD1,TGTGCCACCAGCAAAGGGGACAGGGAAGGTGGAAACACCATATATTTT,CATSKGDREGGNTIYF
TRBV19,TRBJ2-7,.,.,TGTGCCAGTAGTTCTAGCCCGTACTACGAGCAGTACTTC,CASSSSPYYEQYF
TRBV29-1,TRBJ1-1,.,TRBD1,TGCAGCGTTCAACGACAGGGGAGCACGAACACTGAAGCTTTCTTT,CSVQRQGSTNTEAFF
TRBV28,TRBJ2-7,.,TRBD1,TGTGCCAGCAGTTATCACAGGGGTCTATACGAGCAGTACTTC,CASSYHRGLYEQYF
TRBV27,TRBJ2-6,.,.,TGTGCCAGCAGTTTTTCCGGGGCCAACGTCCTGACTTTC,CASSFSGANVLTF
TRBV11-2,TRBJ1-2,.,.,TGTGCCAGCAGCTTAGATTTTTGGGGGCGACGCTACGGCTACACCTTC,CASSLDFWGRRYGYTF
TRBV30,TRBJ2-2,few,.,TGTGCCTGGAGCGTTAGCGGCGAGTTGGGGGAGCTGTTTTTT,CAWSVSGELGELFF
TRBV5-1,TRBJ2-2,.,.,TGCGCCAGCAGGGTCCACGAGTACACCGGGGAGCTGTTTTTT,CASRVHEYTGELFF
TRBV5-2,TRBJ1-5,.,.,TGTGCCAGCAGCTCGACAGGGTCAGGCAATCAGCCCCAGCATTTT,CASSSTGSGNQPQHF
TRBV29-1,TRBJ1-3,.,.,TGCAGCGTTTGGTCCTCTGGAAACACCATATATTTT,CSVWSSGNTIYF
TRBV10-3,TRBJ2-7,.,TRBD2,TGTGCCATCAGTGGATCTAGCGGAACCTACGAGCAGTACTTC,CAISGSSGTYEQYF
TRBV5-6,TRBJ2-7,.,TRBD2,TGTGCCAGCACCGGGGCGGGGGCCTACGAGCAGTACTTC,CASTGAGAYEQYF
TRBV11-2,TRBJ2-7,.,TRBD1,TGTGCCAGCAGCTTAGGGACAGGGTACGAGCAGTACTTC,CASSLGTGYEQYF
TRBV15,TRBJ2-3,.,.,TGTGCCACCAGCAGAAACGGAGGGGTCCCTAGCACAGATACGCAGTATTTT,CATSRNGGVPSTDTQYF
TRBV28,TRBJ2-7,few,.,TGTGCCAGCAGTACACCTCAGGGTGGAGGCTACGAGCAGTACTTC,CASSTPQGGGYEQYF
TRBV13,TRBJ2-1,.,TRBD2,TGTGCCAGCAGCCGGCGACTAGCGGGAGGTATCGATGAGCAGTTCTTC,CASSRRLAGGIDEQFF
TRBV4-1,TRBJ2-1,.,.,TGCGCCAGCAGCCCCGCGGGGGCGGGAGTAGGGGGGACCTACAATGAGCAGTTCTTC,CASSPAGAGVGGTYNEQFF
TRBV6-6,TRBJ2-3,once,TRBD2,TGTGCCAGCAGTACGGGGACTAGCGGGATGAAGTATACGCAGTATTTT,CASSTGTSGMKYTQYF
TRBV15,TRBJ2-3,.,.,TGTGCCACCAGCGGCGTAGGCTCCCTGAGCACAGATACGCAGTATTTT,CATSGVGSLSTDTQYF
TRBV10-3,TRBJ2-1,few,TRBD2,TGTGCCATCAAGCGGGAGTGGGAAAATGAGCAGTTCTTC,CAIKREWENEQFF
TRBV28,TRBJ1-5,once,.,TGTGCCAGCAGCACCGGCAGCAATCAGCCCCAGCATTTT,CASSTGSNQPQHF
TRBV15,TRBJ2-7,.,.,TGTGCCACCAGCAGAGGTAGTGGCGGGGAGACCTACGAGCAGTACTTC,CATSRGSGGETYEQYF
TRBV5-5,TRBJ2-7,.,.,TGTGCCAGCAGCTTTGGGACTGTACCCTACGAGCAGTACTTC,CASSFGTVPYEQYF
TRBV21-1,TRBJ2-7,.,.,TGTGCCAGCAATACGAGCTACGAGCAGTACTTC,CASNTSYEQYF
TRBV6-5,TRBJ1-2,.,.,TGTGCCAGCAGTTACGATGGGGGGGCCAACTATGGCTACACCTTC,CASSYDGGANYGYTF
TRBV19,TRBJ1-5,.,.,TGTGCCAGTAGTAGAGGGAGGAACGGGTCCGGTCGTCACAATCAGCCCCAGCATTTT,CASSRGRNGSGRHNQPQHF
TRBV7-9,TRBJ1-2,.,.,TGTGCCAGCAGCTTACGCAGGGGAAATGGCTACACCTTC,CASSLRRGNGYTF
TRBV7-9,TRBJ2-7,.,TRBD1,TGTGCCAGCAGTTCAACCGGGACAGGGCCATACGGCTACGAGCAGTACTTC,CASSSTGTGPYGYEQYF
TRBV25-1,TRBJ2-7,.,TRBD1,TGTGCCAGCACCGCTTCCGACAGGGCGACCCACGAGCAGTACTTC,CASTASDRATHEQYF
TRBV29-1,TRBJ2-7,.,.,TGCAGCGTTGTTTTTATGGGGGAGCAGTACTTC,CSVVFMGEQYF
TRBV5-6,TRBJ2-7,once,TRBD2,TGTGCCAGCACTTTGTTCTTTAGCGGGATAAACCACGAGCAGTACTTC,CASTLFFSGINHEQYF
TRBV4-1,TRBJ1-2,.,.,TGCGCCAGCAGCCAGGACGGGGGCTACACCTTC,CASSQDGGYTF